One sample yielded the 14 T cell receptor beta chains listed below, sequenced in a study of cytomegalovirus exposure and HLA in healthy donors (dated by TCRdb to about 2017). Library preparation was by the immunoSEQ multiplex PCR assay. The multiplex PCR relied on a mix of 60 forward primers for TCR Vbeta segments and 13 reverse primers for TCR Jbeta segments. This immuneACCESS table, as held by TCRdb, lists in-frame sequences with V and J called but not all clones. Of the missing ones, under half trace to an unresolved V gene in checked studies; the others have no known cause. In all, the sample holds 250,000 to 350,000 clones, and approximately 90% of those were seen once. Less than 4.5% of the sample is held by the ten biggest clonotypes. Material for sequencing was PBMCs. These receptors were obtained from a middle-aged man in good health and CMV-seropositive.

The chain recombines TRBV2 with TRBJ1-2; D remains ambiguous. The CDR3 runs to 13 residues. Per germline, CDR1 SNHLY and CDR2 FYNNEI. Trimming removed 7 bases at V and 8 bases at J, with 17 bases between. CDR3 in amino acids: CASKGVYERGYTF. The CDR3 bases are TGTGCCAGCAAGGGTGTTTATGAGCGGGGCTACACCTTC. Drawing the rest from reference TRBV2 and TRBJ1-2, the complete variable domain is EPEVTQTPSHQVTQMGQEVILRCVPISNHLYFYWYRQILGQKVEFLVSFYNNEISEKSEIFDDQFSVERPDGSNFTLKIRSTKLEDSAMYFCASKGVYERGYTFGSGTRLTVV.

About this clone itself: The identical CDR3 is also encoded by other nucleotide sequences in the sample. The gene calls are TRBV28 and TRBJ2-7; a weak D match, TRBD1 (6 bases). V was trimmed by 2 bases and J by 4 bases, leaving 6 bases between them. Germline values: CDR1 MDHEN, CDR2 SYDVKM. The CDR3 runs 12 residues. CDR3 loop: CASSLRGYEQYF. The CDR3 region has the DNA TGTGCCAGCAGTTTAAGGGGGTACGAGCAGTACTTC.

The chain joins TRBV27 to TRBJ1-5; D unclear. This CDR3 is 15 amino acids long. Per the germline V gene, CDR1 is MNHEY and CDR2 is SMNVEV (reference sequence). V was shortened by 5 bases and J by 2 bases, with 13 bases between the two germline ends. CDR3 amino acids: CASSPDLRGNQPQHF. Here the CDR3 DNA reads TGTGCCAGCAGTCCGGACCTGCGGGGCAATCAGCCCCAGCATTTT.

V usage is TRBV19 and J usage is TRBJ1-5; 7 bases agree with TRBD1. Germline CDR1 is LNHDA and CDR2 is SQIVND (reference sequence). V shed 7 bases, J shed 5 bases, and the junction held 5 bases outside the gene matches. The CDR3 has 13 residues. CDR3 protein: CASMGTDYQPQHF. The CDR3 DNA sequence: TGTGCCAGTATGGGGACAGACTATCAGCCCCAGCATTTT.

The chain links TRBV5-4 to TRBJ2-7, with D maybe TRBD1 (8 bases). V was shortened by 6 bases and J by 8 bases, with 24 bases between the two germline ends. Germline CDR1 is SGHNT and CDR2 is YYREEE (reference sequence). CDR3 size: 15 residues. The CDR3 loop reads CASNRGGQGAPQQYF. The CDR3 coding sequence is TGTGCCAGCAACAGGGGGGGGCAGGGGGCTCCACAGCAGTACTTC.

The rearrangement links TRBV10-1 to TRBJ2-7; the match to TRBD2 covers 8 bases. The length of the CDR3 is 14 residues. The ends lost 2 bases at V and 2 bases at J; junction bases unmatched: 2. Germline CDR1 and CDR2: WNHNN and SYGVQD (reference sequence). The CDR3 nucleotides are TGCGCCAGCAGTGAGGGGACTAGGCCCTACGAGCAGTACTTC. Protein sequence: CASSEGTRPYEQYF.

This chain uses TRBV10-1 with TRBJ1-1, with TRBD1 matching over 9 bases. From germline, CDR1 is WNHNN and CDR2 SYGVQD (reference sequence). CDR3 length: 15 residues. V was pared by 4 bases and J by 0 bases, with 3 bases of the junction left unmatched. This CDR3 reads CASSVGTGMNTEAFF. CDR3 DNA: TGCGCCAGCAGTGTGGGGACAGGGATGAACACTGAAGCTTTCTTT.

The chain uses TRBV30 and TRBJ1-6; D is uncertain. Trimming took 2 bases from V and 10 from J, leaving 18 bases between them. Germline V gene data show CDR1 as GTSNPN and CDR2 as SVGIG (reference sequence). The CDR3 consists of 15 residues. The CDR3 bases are TGTGCCTGGAGTCTCGAGCTGGGCGTAAGATCACCCCTCCACTTT. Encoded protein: CAWSLELGVRSPLHF.

CDR3 amino acids: CASSQSWTDYEQYF. The CDR3 DNA sequence: TGCGCCAGCAGTCAATCTTGGACAGACTACGAGCAGTACTTC. The chain has TRBV23-1 and TRBJ2-7, with D possibly matching TRBD1 (6 bases). TRBV23-1 is designated an ORF whose function remains uncertain. V dropped 0 bases and J dropped 3 bases, with 9 bases sitting between them. The CDR3 length is 14 residues.

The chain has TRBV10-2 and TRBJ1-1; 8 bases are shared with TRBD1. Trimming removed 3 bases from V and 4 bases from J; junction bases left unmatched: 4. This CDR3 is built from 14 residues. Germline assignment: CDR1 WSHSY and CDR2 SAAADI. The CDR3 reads CASSDRGRVTEAFF. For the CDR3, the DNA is TGCGCCAGCAGTGACAGGGGGCGGGTCACTGAAGCTTTCTTT.

CDR3 amino acids: CASSNLDGLGETQYF. The DNA of the CDR3 is TGTGCCAGCAGTAACCTCGACGGTCTCGGGGAGACCCAGTACTTC. The chain is built from TRBV6-5 and TRBJ2-5, with unresolved D. Trimming removed 5 bases at V and 5 bases at J, with 18 bases between. This CDR3 comprises 15 residues. The germline V gene has CDR1 MNHEY and CDR2 SVGAGI.

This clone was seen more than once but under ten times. The CDR3 bases are TGTGCCAGCAGCTTAGTACTAGCGGGAAACTACGAGCAGTACTTC. Protein: CASSLVLAGNYEQYF. The rearrangement uses TRBV5-4 and TRBJ2-7; 10 positions agree with TRBD2. V gave up 2 bases and J gave up 3 bases; unmatched junction bases: 5. This CDR3 is 15 amino acids long. Looked up from germline, CDR1 is SGHNT and CDR2 is YYREEE (reference sequence).

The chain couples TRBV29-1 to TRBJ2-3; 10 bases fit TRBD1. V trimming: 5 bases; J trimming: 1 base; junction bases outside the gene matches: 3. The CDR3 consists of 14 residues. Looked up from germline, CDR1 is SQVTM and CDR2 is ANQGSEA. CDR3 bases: TGCAGCGTTATGGACAGGGGGGGCACAGATACGCAGTATTTT. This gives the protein CSVMDRGGTDTQYF.

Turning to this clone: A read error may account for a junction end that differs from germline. CDR3 loop: CASSSWTGGSTEAFF. DNA for the CDR3: TGTGCTAGCAGCTCCTGGACAGGGGGTTCCACTGAAGCTTTCTTT. The V and J genes are TRBV7-7 and TRBJ1-1; 10 nucleotides match TRBD1. The CDR3 has 15 residues. Germline CDR1 is SSHAT and CDR2 is FNYEAQ (reference sequence).